The 14 T cell receptor beta chains in this list originate from one sample, sequenced in a study of blood T cell repertoires in COVID-19. Libraries were prepared by immunoSEQ multiplex PCR; TCRdb keeps only in-frame clonotypes and omits some of them. Of under 300,000 clones detected, approximately 82% appear once; the ten largest clones hold around 16%. The sequencing sample was made of PBMCs or T cells enriched from blood (not recorded which). Receptor source: a man in his forties who had recovered from COVID-19.

V gene TRBV5-5 combines with J gene TRBJ2-1; 7 bases are shared with TRBD1. V lost 0 bases to trimming and J lost 14 bases; unmatched junction nucleotides: 8. The germline V gene encodes CDR1 SGHKS and CDR2 YYEKEE (reference sequence). There are 13 residues in the CDR3. DNA of the CDR3: TGTGCCAGCAGCTTGGCCGTGGGACAGTCCGAGTTCTTC. Protein product: CASSLAVGQSEFF.

CDR3 amino acids: CASSLRSETSNTGELFF. In DNA form, the CDR3 reads TGTGCCAGCAGCTTAAGGAGCGAAACCTCTAACACCGGGGAGCTGTTTTTT. The V and J genes are TRBV7-3 and TRBJ2-2; D is unclear. The CDR3 loop spans 17 amino acids. The V gene lost 1 base and the J gene lost 2 bases, with 14 bases spanning the gap. Germline values: CDR1 SGHTA, CDR2 FQGTGA.

V gene TRBV5-1 combines with J gene TRBJ1-2; D is unclear. Germline V gene data show CDR1 as SGHRS and CDR2 as YFSETQ. The CDR3 loop spans 13 amino acids. Trimming took 0 bases from V and 7 from J, leaving 10 bases between them. The CDR3 sequence is CASSLGTGSGYTF. For the CDR3, the DNA is TGCGCCAGCAGCTTGGGAACGGGTAGTGGCTACACCTTC.

This clone has more than one count but fewer than ten. This chain uses TRBV9 with TRBJ2-2, with a possible D match to TRBD2 (6 bases). V was pared by 0 bases and J by 7 bases, with 10 bases between. This CDR3 is 14 amino acids long. Germline CDR1 is SGDLS and CDR2 is YYNGEE. CDR3 bases: TGTGCCAGCAGCGTAGCGGGGGTGAGCGGGGAGCTGTTTTTT. It is translated as CASSVAGVSGELFF.

This rearrangement joins TRBV23-1 to TRBJ1-5; possible D gene TRBD1, 6 bases. TRBV23-1 has ORF status, its function being uncertain. This CDR3 has 16 amino acids. V lost 5 bases and J 1 base, leaving 15 bases between the germline ends. The CDR3 reads CASSTAGGESNQPQHF. DNA of the CDR3: TGCGCCAGCAGTACGGCGGGGGGCGAAAGCAATCAGCCCCAGCATTTT.

This clone was observed once. This chain uses TRBV4-1 with TRBJ2-7; 8 bases are a match to TRBD2. Per the germline V gene, CDR1 is MGHRA and CDR2 is YSYEKL. CDR3 length: 15 residues. V was pared by 2 bases and J by 3 bases, with 6 bases of the junction left unmatched. Written as DNA, the CDR3 is TGCGCCAGCAGCCAAACGAGGACTAGCATCTACGAGCAGTACTTC. Residues: CASSQTRTSIYEQYF.

The chain uses TRBV2 and TRBJ1-3; perhaps TRBD1 as D (5 bases). The CDR3 is 13 residues long. V dropped 8 bases and J dropped 4 bases, with 12 bases sitting between them. Germline V gene lookup returns CDR1 SNHLY and CDR2 FYNNEI. The CDR3 reads CASGATGGNTIYF. CDR3 nucleotide sequence: TGTGCCAGCGGCGCAACAGGAGGAAACACCATATATTTT.

This clone was seen just once. The chain links TRBV18 to TRBJ1-5, with TRBD1 matching over 8 bases. Germline V lookup: CDR1 KGHSH, CDR2 LQKENI. There are 15 residues in the CDR3. J lost 3 bases, V lost 2 bases, and 3 bases had no gene match. In nucleotides, the CDR3 is TGTGCCAGCTCACCATACAGGGGGACCAATCAGCCCCAGCATTTT. Its translation: CASSPYRGTNQPQHF.

The CDR3 bases are TGTGCCAGTAGTCCCGGGGGGGGCCGAGGGAATGAGCAGTTCTTC. Translated: CASSPGGGRGNEQFF. This chain uses TRBV19 with TRBJ2-1, with 8 bases fitting TRBD2. There are 15 residues in the CDR3. Germline V lookup: CDR1 LNHDA, CDR2 SQIVND (reference sequence). V lost 5 bases and J lost 7; bases outside the gene matches: 10.

This chain connects TRBV5-6 to TRBJ1-2; D ambiguous. CDR3 length: 14 amino acids. V gave up 5 bases and J gave up 0 bases, with 11 bases separating them. Looked up from germline, CDR1 is SGHDT and CDR2 is YYEEEE. CDR3 residues: CASRITGTNYGYTF. CDR3 in DNA: TGTGCCAGCAGAATTACCGGGACTAACTATGGCTACACCTTC.

The rearrangement uses TRBV27 and TRBJ1-3, with 9 bases that match TRBD1. The CDR3 consists of 15 residues. CDR1 and CDR2 (germline): MNHEY, SMNVEV (reference sequence). With 6 bases clipped from V and 0 bases from J, the junction kept 3 bases outside the gene matches. In DNA form, the CDR3 reads TGTGCCAGCAGACCGACAGGGGGCTCTGGAAACACCATATATTTT. This encodes CASRPTGGSGNTIYF.

The chain joins TRBV19 to TRBJ2-7, with 9 bases identical to TRBD1. This CDR3 region has 16 residues. After removal of 5 bases from V and 5 bases from J, the junction contained 13 bases not matched to a gene. Per germline, CDR1 LNHDA and CDR2 SQIVND (reference sequence). CDR3 loop: CASSSKGDRAGDEQYF. For the CDR3, the DNA is TGTGCCAGTAGTTCCAAGGGGGACAGGGCCGGAGACGAGCAGTACTTC. The whole variable domain, remainder taken from reference TRBV19 and TRBJ2-7, is DGGITQSPKYLFRKEGQNVTLSCEQNLNHDAMYWYRQDPGQGLRLIYYSQIVNDFQKGDIAEGYSVSREKKESFPLTVTSAQKNPTAFYLCASSSKGDRAGDEQYFGPGTRLTVT.

This chain links TRBV7-2 with TRBJ1-6; 8 bases agree with TRBD1. Per germline, CDR1 SGHTA and CDR2 FQGNSA. V lost 5 bases to trimming and J lost 6 bases; unmatched junction nucleotides: 3. CDR3 length equals 14 residues. This chain's CDR3 is CASSRDRINSPLHF. CDR3 sequence (DNA): TGTGCCAGCAGCCGGGACAGGATTAATTCACCCCTCCACTTT. Using reference TRBV7-2 and TRBJ1-6 for the parts outside the CDR3, the full variable domain is GAGVSQSPSNKVTEKGKDVELRCDPISGHTALYWYRQSLGQGLEFLIYFQGNSAPDKSGLPSDRFSAERTGGSVSTLTIQRTQQEDSAVYLCASSRDRINSPLHFGNGTRLTVT.

This rearrangement joins TRBV7-9 to TRBJ2-7; the D gene is possibly TRBD1 (6 bases). The V end was cut by 4 bases, the J end by 1 base, with 23 bases between. The CDR3 spans 18 residues. In germline, CDR1 is SEHNR, CDR2 FQNEAQ (reference sequence). The CDR3: CASSSEVTRVRGSYEQYF. CDR3 sequence (DNA): TGTGCCAGCAGCTCAGAGGTGACCAGAGTCAGGGGTTCCTACGAGCAGTACTTC.